Described below is a single T cell receptor (beta chain) sequence and its context. The antigen remains undetermined. Germline CDR1 is ENHRY and CDR2 is SYGVKD. The CDR3 has 15 amino acids. V was pared by 6 bases and J by 1 base, with 13 bases between. This specimen belongs to a study of Ad26.COV2.S vaccination and SARS-CoV-2 variants. Study overall: Intramuscular Ad26.COV2.S at 5x10^10 or 1x10^11 viral particles. Overall study findings and caveats: Following vaccination, spike-specific CD8+ and CD4+ T cell responses reportedly exhibited substantial breadth. Placebo recipients trailed vaccine recipients in spike-specific TCR breadth.

The sample's treatment: 15 to 20 received Ad26.COV2.S at low or high dose, single or two shots; a few received placebo; per-sample allocation not given. Sampling occurred on day 63 after the first vaccine or placebo injection. Generated by immunoSEQ multiplex PCR, the TCRdb table keeps only in-frame clones and is missing some. The table shows some 390,000 clones, with 70% to 90% occurring only once. The source of this sequence is a person between 18 and 59 years old who received the Ad26.COV2.S COVID-19 vaccine or a placebo. Sequencing was performed on peripheral blood, taken in a trial of Ad26.COV2.S vaccine versus placebo. The chain has TRBV10-3 and TRBJ1-3; D is uncertain. CDR3 residues: CAIRRTENSGNTIYF. Here the CDR3 DNA reads TGTGCCATCAGGAGGACGGAGAATTCTGGAAACACCATATATTTT.